This T cell receptor beta chain was sequenced for a study of Graves' ophthalmopathy and Graves' hyperthyroidism. Study details: Peripheral blood was collected at initial diagnosis, before any treatment.

Exclusion applied to patients with other autoimmune diseases, uncontrolled infections, pregnancy or lactation. General study results and limits: Discrimination between ophthalmopathy and stable hyperthyroidism by a 13-signature model showed about 88% sensitivity and roughly 81% specificity. Most expanded thyroid clonotypes above 0.001 frequency also appeared in blood.

This clonotype was recorded many times. Its specificity is unknown. As the template, RNA transcripts were used to amplify TCR beta CDR3 regions. In the first round, RT-PCR was carried out with HTBI primers, and a multiplex PCR formed the second round. MiXCR was run by TCRdb on the multiplex PCR reads, yielding one entry per CDR3 protein. Among roughly 500,000 distinct CDR3 sequences listed, around 15% were seen once. CDR3 length: 15 amino acids. V lost 0 bases, J lost 5 bases, and 13 bases lay in between. Looked up from germline, CDR1 is MNHEY and CDR2 is SVGAGI. The chain employs TRBV6-5 and TRBJ1-1; possibly TRBD1 for D (5 bases). Sequences were obtained from blood. This clonotype was obtained from a woman aged 30 to 39 with Graves' ophthalmopathy. The CDR3, as DNA: TGTGCCAGCAGTTACTCGAGAGGGGTAGGGACTGAAGCTTTCTTT. This sequence encodes CASSYSRGVGTEAFF.